This TCR beta chain derives from a study of regulatory T cells in long-lasting Graves disease. This clonotype was recorded at least ten times. Time point specified: newly diagnosed GD, antithyroid drugs for less than 3 months. Extracted PBMC RNA gave rise to the TCR library. Patients came from an endocrinology department in Xi'an, China. V was clipped by 4 bases and J by 4 bases; unmatched bases: 7. Germline V gene sequence: CDR1 WSHSY, CDR2 SAAADI. This CDR3 spans 15 amino acids. Libraries of TCR beta came from iRepertoire HTBI primers plus Arm-PCR of CDR3 regions. TCRdb reprocessed the multiplex PCR reads with MiXCR, giving one entry per CDR3 protein. The sample contains 200,000 to 250,000 distinct CDR3 sequences, approximately 19% of which appear only once. This same sample was also part of a study on T cells in Graves' hyperthyroidism and ophthalmopathy. That source notes: Newly diagnosed hyperthyroidism, duration under 2 months, in patients aged 18 to 65.

This specimen was peripheral blood mononuclear cells (PBMCs), taken at new diagnosis, from a patient treated with antithyroid drugs. The chain carries TRBV10-2 and TRBJ1-5, with 7 bases lining up with TRBD1. This clonotype originated in a woman aged 25 to 45 with Graves disease. The CDR3 loop is CASSGTGSLNQPQHF. Written as DNA, the CDR3 is TGCGCCAGCAGTGGGACAGGATCCCTTAATCAGCCCCAGCATTTT.